The 26 T cell receptor beta chains in this list originate from one sample, sequenced in a study of T cells in tuberculosis (dated by TCRdb to 2016 to 2018). Libraries came from the immunoSEQ multiplex PCR assay. The table was pulled from immuneACCESS by TCRdb, which kept in-frame rearrangements only. Such tables lose some clones; where checked, under half of the loss comes from unresolved V genes, and the rest has no known cause. The sample records under 40,000 clones, around 86% of which are singletons. Jointly, the top ten make up 4.5% to 6.5% of the sample. Per the publication, the time point label means: new active TB diagnosis, blood taken before or within 7 days of starting treatment. The sequenced sample was PBMCs, obtained at tuberculosis diagnosis. Receptor source: an adult with tuberculosis.

This clone appeared a single time. The gene calls are TRBV18 and TRBJ1-4; 7 nucleotides align to TRBD1. Germline-derived CDR1 and CDR2 are KGHSH and LQKENI. J lost 0 bases, V lost 2 bases, and 6 bases had no gene match. This CDR3 contains 17 residues. The CDR3, as DNA: TGTGCCAGCTCACCAACGGGACAGTCCACAACTAATGAAAAACTGTTTTTT. It translates to CASSPTGQSTTNEKLFF.

The chain couples TRBV27 to TRBJ2-7, with D possibly matching TRBD2 (6 bases). The CDR3 is 14 residues long. Germline V gives CDR1 MNHEY, CDR2 SMNVEV (reference sequence). Trimming cost V 4 bases and J 1 base, with 11 bases left between them. The CDR3 coding sequence is TGTGCCAGCAGTTGGAGGGTGGGATCCTACGAGCAGTACTTC. Translated: CASSWRVGSYEQYF.

This clone has a single count. J is TRBJ2-1 and V is TRBV30, with 16 bases lining up with TRBD2. The CDR3 runs to 18 residues. V dropped 5 bases and J dropped 3; count of bases not matched to a gene: 10. Per the germline V gene, CDR1 is GTSNPN and CDR2 is SVGIG (reference sequence). The CDR3: CAWGAGTSGRASYNEQFF. The CDR3 nucleotides read TGTGCCTGGGGGGCCGGGACTAGCGGGAGGGCCAGCTACAATGAGCAGTTCTTC.

This chain joins TRBV27 and TRBJ2-1; 14 bases line up with TRBD2. V shed 0 bases and J 9 bases; nucleotides not matched to a gene: 10. The CDR3 runs 18 residues. Germline V gene sequence: CDR1 MNHEY, CDR2 SMNVEV (reference sequence). CDR3: CASSLSLRLAGGRGEQFF. The CDR3 coding sequence is TGTGCCAGCAGTTTATCCCTAAGACTAGCGGGGGGGCGGGGTGAGCAGTTCTTC.

V gene TRBV5-4 combines with J gene TRBJ2-5; 7 bases fit TRBD2. V was pared by 4 bases and J by 5 bases, with 5 bases of the junction left unmatched. The CDR3 totals 13 residues. Germline CDR1 and CDR2: SGHNT and YYREEE (reference sequence). The chain's CDR3 is CASSVRGGETQYF. CDR3 nucleotide sequence: TGTGCCAGCAGCGTTAGGGGAGGGGAGACCCAGTACTTC.

The rearrangement joins TRBV28 to TRBJ1-3; D not certain. Between the trimmed V and J ends, which lost 3 bases and 0 bases, there was a span of 12 bases. The CDR3 extends over 16 amino acids. Germline V gene lookup returns CDR1 MDHEN and CDR2 SYDVKM. The CDR3, as DNA: TGTGCCAGCAGTTTGGTCCTGGGGAGCTCTGGAAACACCATATATTTT. Translating it yields CASSLVLGSSGNTIYF.

The chain employs TRBV7-8 and TRBJ2-5, with D perhaps TRBD1 (5 bases). This CDR3 contains 15 residues. Germline V lookup: CDR1 SGHVS, CDR2 FQNEAQ. With 0 bases removed from V and 3 bases from J, the gap between germline ends came to 11 bases. This chain's CDR3 is CASSLAMTVEETQYF. The CDR3 nucleotides are TGTGCCAGCAGCTTAGCGATGACAGTCGAAGAGACCCAGTACTTC.

The chain combines TRBV29-1 with TRBJ1-1; TRBD1 matches at 9 bases. CDR1 is SQVTM, CDR2 ANQGSEA, per germline. The CDR3 runs to 15 residues. J lost 1 base, V lost 2 bases, and 5 bases had no gene match. The CDR3 is CSVEPMGQGNTEAFF. The CDR3 nucleotides read TGCAGCGTTGAACCAATGGGACAGGGGAACACTGAAGCTTTCTTT.

The chain uses TRBV5-6 and TRBJ2-3, with no clear D. V dropped 1 base and J dropped 1 base, with 4 bases sitting between them. Germline CDR1 and CDR2: SGHDT and YYEEEE. The CDR3 runs to 13 residues. The CDR3 protein is CASSLRGTDTQYF. As DNA, the CDR3 is TGTGCCAGCAGCTTGCGGGGCACAGATACGCAGTATTTT.

V and J are TRBV9 and TRBJ1-1, with D perhaps TRBD1 (5 bases). The length of the CDR3 is 14 residues. Trimming took 4 bases from V and 2 from J, leaving 12 bases between them. Germline V CDR1 and CDR2: SGDLS, YYNGEE. CDR3 in amino acids: CASSLGLENTEAFF. The CDR3 DNA sequence: TGTGCCAGCAGCCTGGGACTCGAAAACACTGAAGCTTTCTTT.

This clone was recorded a few times. The DNA for the CDR3 is TGTGCCAGCAGTAGACAGGGCAGCACCTACAATGAGCAGTTCTTC. Amino acids: CASSRQGSTYNEQFF. The V call is TRBV6-1, the J call TRBJ2-1; 7 nucleotides agree with TRBD1. The J segment lost 2 bases and the V segment lost 5 bases, leaving 6 bases of the junction unmatched. The CDR3 is 15 residues long. CDR1 is MNHNS and CDR2 is SASEGT in the germline V gene.

The V call is TRBV15, the J call TRBJ1-5, with 9 bases that match TRBD1. There are 15 residues in the CDR3. CDR1 LNHNV and CDR2 YYDKDF come from the germline V gene (reference sequence). With V trimmed by 0 bases and J by 6 bases, 3 bases remained unmatched. The CDR3 DNA reads TGTGCCACCAGCAGAGATCTGGACAGGGGTCAGCCCCAGCATTTT. This codes for CATSRDLDRGQPQHF.

The chain employs TRBV11-2 and TRBJ1-2; TRBD1 aligns across 8 bases. V shed 5 bases, J shed 3 bases, and the junction held 8 bases outside the gene matches. The CDR3 sequence is 15 residues long. Germline V gene sequence: CDR1 SGHAT, CDR2 FQNNGV. CDR3 sequence: CASSALTGVDYGYTF. The DNA of the CDR3 is TGTGCCAGCAGCGCCCTGACAGGGGTCGACTATGGCTACACCTTC. Based on the CDR3 plus reference TRBV11-2 and TRBJ1-2, the full variable domain is EAGVAQSPRYKIIEKRQSVAFWCNPISGHATLYWYQQILGQGPKLLIQFQNNGVVDDSQLPKDRFSAERLKGVDSTLKIQPAKLEDSAVYLCASSALTGVDYGYTFGSGTRLTVV.

The rearrangement uses TRBV9 and TRBJ1-4; D ambiguous. V lost 5 bases to trimming and J lost 6 bases, with 17 bases between them. This CDR3 spans 15 amino acids. Germline V CDR1 and CDR2: SGDLS, YYNGEE. Here the CDR3 reads CASSDTGRSYEKLFF. The CDR3 DNA reads TGTGCCAGCAGTGATACCGGTCGGTCTTATGAAAAACTGTTTTTT.

This chain links TRBV9 with TRBJ2-3, with TRBD1 as a possible D gene (6 bases). V lost 2 bases, J lost 1 base, and 8 bases lay in between. The CDR3 contains 14 residues. The V gene's germline CDR1 is SGDLS and CDR2 YYNGEE. The CDR3 bases are TGTGCCAGCAGCGTCCGACAGGGCACAGATACGCAGTATTTT. This gives the protein CASSVRQGTDTQYF. Filled out from reference TRBV9 and TRBJ2-3, the complete variable domain reads DSGVTQTPKHLITATGQRVTLRCSPRSGDLSVYWYQQSLDQGLQFLIQYYNGEERAKGNILERFSAQQFPDLHSELNLSSLELGDSALYFCASSVRQGTDTQYFGPGTRLTVL.

The chain recombines TRBV11-2 with TRBJ1-1; possibly TRBD1 for D (5 bases). CDR3 size: 14 residues. Trimming pared 5 bases from V and 0 bases from J, leaving 10 bases between. The germline gives CDR1 SGHAT, CDR2 FQNNGV. CDR3 sequence: CASSPSTVNTEAFF. The CDR3 bases are TGTGCCAGCAGCCCCTCGACAGTGAACACTGAAGCTTTCTTT. Filled out from reference TRBV11-2 and TRBJ1-1, the complete variable domain reads EAGVAQSPRYKIIEKRQSVAFWCNPISGHATLYWYQQILGQGPKLLIQFQNNGVVDDSQLPKDRFSAERLKGVDSTLKIQPAKLEDSAVYLCASSPSTVNTEAFFGQGTRLTVV.

The V and J genes are TRBV5-4 and TRBJ2-1; D perhaps matches TRBD1 (6 bases). From germline, CDR1 is SGHNT and CDR2 YYREEE (reference sequence). This CDR3 is built from 16 residues. Trimming removed 0 bases from V and 4 bases from J, with 14 bases in between. The chain's CDR3 is CASSLGFRGLYNEQFF. DNA for the CDR3: TGTGCCAGCAGCTTGGGGTTCAGGGGCCTATACAATGAGCAGTTCTTC. Together with reference TRBV5-4 and TRBJ2-1, the CDR3 gives the full variable domain: ETGVTQSPTHLIKTRGQQVTLRCSSQSGHNTVSWYQQALGQGPQFIFQYYREEENGRGNFPPRFSGLQFPNYSSELNVNALELDDSALYLCASSLGFRGLYNEQFFGPGTRLTVL.

The V call is TRBV14, the J call TRBJ1-2; D is ambiguous. The CDR3 spans 13 residues. Trimming took 4 bases from V and 4 from J, leaving 10 bases between them. Germline V CDR1 and CDR2: SGHDN, FVKESK. The CDR3 sequence: CASSRVAAYGYTF. In nucleotides, the CDR3 is TGTGCCAGCAGCCGGGTGGCGGCCTATGGCTACACCTTC.

This clone is medium-sized in the sample. The chain joins TRBV4-2 to TRBJ2-7, with D perhaps matching TRBD2 (6 bases). The germline gives CDR1 LGHNA, CDR2 YNFKEQ. Trimming took 3 bases from V and 1 from J, leaving 13 bases between them. CDR3 length equals 15 residues. The CDR3 protein is CASSQRLEGSYEQYF. DNA of the CDR3: TGTGCCAGCAGCCAGAGACTAGAGGGTTCCTACGAGCAGTACTTC.

The V call is TRBV28, the J call TRBJ2-2, with TRBD2 identical over 8 bases. Germline V lookup: CDR1 MDHEN, CDR2 SYDVKM. The CDR3 is 15 amino acids. CDR3 nucleotides: TGTGCGAGCTCCCCGGGACTAGGGTACGGCGGGGAGCTGTTTTTT. Amino acid sequence: CASSPGLGYGGELFF.

This clone was seen a single time. The V and J genes are TRBV5-1 and TRBJ1-6, with a weak D call TRBD1 (6 bases). Germline values: CDR1 SGHRS, CDR2 YFSETQ. Trimming removed 2 bases from V and 6 bases from J, with 9 bases in between. CDR3 length equals 14 residues. CDR3 DNA sequence: TGCGCCAGCAGCTTTGTGGGGGCTAATTCACCCCTCCACTTT. Translation gives CASSFVGANSPLHF.

This chain uses TRBV5-6 with TRBJ2-3, with D possibly being TRBD1 (6 bases). CDR3 length: 15 amino acids. Germline CDR1 is SGHDT and CDR2 is YYEEEE. V gave up 0 bases and J gave up 10 bases, with 18 bases separating them. The chain's CDR3 is CASSLGNRGQIPQYF. CDR3 bases: TGTGCCAGCAGCTTGGGGAACAGAGGACAGATCCCGCAGTATTTT.

The chain joins TRBV10-1 to TRBJ2-2; TRBD2 might be the D (7 bases). The CDR3 contains 15 residues. With 7 bases removed from V and 5 bases from J, the gap between germline ends came to 17 bases. Germline CDR1 reads WNHNN; CDR2 reads SYGVQD (reference sequence). The CDR3 protein is CASILAGAITGELFF. The CDR3 DNA is TGCGCCAGCATCCTGGCGGGGGCGATAACCGGGGAGCTGTTTTTT.

The V call is TRBV30, the J call TRBJ1-2, with D perhaps TRBD1 (6 bases). V was shortened by 0 bases and J by 0 bases, with 14 bases between the two germline ends. Looked up from germline, CDR1 is GTSNPN and CDR2 is SVGIG (reference sequence). The CDR3 sequence is 16 residues long. CDR3 sequence: CAWSVRRQDTNYGYTF. The CDR3 DNA is TGTGCCTGGAGTGTACGCCGACAGGACACTAACTATGGCTACACCTTC.

The chain links TRBV11-2 to TRBJ2-3, with 11 positions matching TRBD1. V trimming: 5 bases; J trimming: 3 bases; junction bases outside the gene matches: 10. CDR1 and CDR2 from the germline V gene are SGHAT and FQNNGV. This CDR3 is 17 amino acids long. CDR3 sequence (DNA): TGTGCCAGCAGCATTCACGGACAGGGGGCTGGAACAGATACGCAGTATTTT. It codes for CASSIHGQGAGTDTQYF.

The genes are TRBV9 and TRBJ1-3, with D perhaps TRBD1 (5 bases). CDR1 is SGDLS, CDR2 YYNGEE, per germline. This CDR3 has 16 amino acids. V lost 0 bases, J lost 2 bases, and 12 bases lay in between. The CDR3 loop is CASSVAIGRAGNTIYF. The CDR3 region has the DNA TGTGCCAGCAGCGTAGCGATAGGCAGGGCTGGAAACACCATATATTTT. The full variable domain, in which reference TRBV9 and TRBJ1-3 provide the parts outside the CDR3, is DSGVTQTPKHLITATGQRVTLRCSPRSGDLSVYWYQQSLDQGLQFLIQYYNGEERAKGNILERFSAQQFPDLHSELNLSSLELGDSALYFCASSVAIGRAGNTIYFGEGSWLTVV.